This T cell receptor beta chain was recorded in a study of T-cell reconstitution after alpha-beta-depleted transplantation in children. CDR3 length equals 18 residues. The junction had 16 bases not matched to a gene; V was cut back by 2 bases and J by 6 bases. Germline lookup yields CDR1 DFQATT and CDR2 SNEGSKA (reference sequence). As it was prepared, the TCRbeta library received unique molecular identifiers. TCRdb passed the PCR reads through MiXCR, listing each CDR3 protein once. This sample carries a few hundred thousand distinct CDR3 sequences, around 20% of them seen once, and the ten largest clones take 3% to 4.5%.

V is TRBV20-1 and J is TRBJ2-3; 11 bases are shared with TRBD2. The sample in question was PBMCs from the stem cell graft donor, obtained from the stem cell graft. This clonotype was sampled from a human donor who donated a stem cell graft to a child with acute myeloid leukemia. Written as DNA, the CDR3 is TGCAGTGCTAGACAGATGCGCCGGACTAGCGGGCCCGGGGATACGCAGTATTTT. It encodes CSARQMRRTSGPGDTQYF.